The 29 T cell receptor beta chains in this list originate from one sample, sequenced in a study of blood T cell repertoires in COVID-19. Profiling relied on immunoSEQ multiplex PCR, and the TCRdb table lists in-frame clones only, not all of them. Of approximately 200,000 clones in the sample, more than 80% were seen once. Sequencing was performed on peripheral blood. All receptors derive from a man aged 30 to 39 with COVID-19, enrolled during active disease.

As concerns this clone: Its ends do not fully match the called genes, so a read error is possible. This chain links TRBV4-3 with TRBJ2-7; TRBD1 is a possible D gene (5 bases). Germline assignment: CDR1 LGHNA and CDR2 YSLEER. This CDR3 has 14 residues. The CDR3 protein is CASSQDHRKDHRLF. In DNA, the CDR3 is TGCGCCAGCAGCCAAGATCACAGGAAAGATCATCGACTTTTC.

The chain employs TRBV28 and TRBJ1-2, with 8 positions matching TRBD1. The junction had 15 bases not matched to a gene; V was cut back by 6 bases and J by 6 bases. CDR3 length equals 16 residues. The V gene's germline CDR1 is MDHEN and CDR2 SYDVKM. Written as DNA, the CDR3 is TGTGCCAGCAGCCTCTCGGACAGGGTAAAAAGAAATGGCTACACCTTC. This sequence encodes CASSLSDRVKRNGYTF.

The V call is TRBV5-1, the J call TRBJ1-2; 11 bases are a match to TRBD1. Trimming took 4 bases from V and 8 from J; bases not matched to a gene: 10. The CDR3 contains 15 residues. Per the germline V gene, CDR1 is SGHRS and CDR2 is YFSETQ. CDR3 protein: CASSISGQGVPGYTF. The CDR3 DNA is TGCGCCAGCAGCATATCGGGACAGGGGGTACCGGGCTACACCTTC.

The rearrangement links TRBV28 to TRBJ2-1, with 13 bases lining up with TRBD2. CDR3 size: 15 residues. CDR1 is MDHEN and CDR2 is SYDVKM in the germline V gene. Trimming removed 7 bases from V and 6 bases from J; junction bases left unmatched: 6. CDR3 loop: CASIRGTSGANEQFF. The CDR3 region has the DNA TGTGCCAGCATCCGAGGGACTAGCGGGGCCAATGAGCAGTTCTTC.

The chain joins TRBV7-2 to TRBJ2-7; D gene uncertain. CDR1 is SGHTA and CDR2 is FQGNSA in the germline V gene. There are 14 residues in the CDR3. V was cut by 1 base and J by 2 bases, with 9 bases left in between. CDR3 nucleotides: TGTGCCAGCAGCTTAGAAATGGCCGCCTACGAGCAGTACTTC. It specifies CASSLEMAAYEQYF.

The rearrangement uses TRBV5-6 and TRBJ1-1, with 7 positions matching TRBD1. The CDR3 totals 16 residues. J gave up 3 bases and V 3 bases, and 11 bases lay outside the gene matches. Germline CDR1 SGHDT, CDR2 YYEEEE. CDR3 coding DNA: TGTGCCAGCAGCTCCCTCGGACAGGTTACTTACACTGAAGCTTTCTTT. It specifies CASSSLGQVTYTEAFF.

The V gene is TRBV27, the J gene TRBJ2-1; D remains unclear. The CDR3 covers 13 residues. The V end lost 0 bases, the J end lost 10 bases, and 10 bases lay between the germline ends. CDR1 and CDR2 (germline): MNHEY, SMNVEV (reference sequence). CDR3 sequence reads: CASSLSLATEQFF. The CDR3 nucleotides read TGTGCCAGCAGTTTATCGTTGGCCACCGAGCAGTTCTTC.

The rearrangement uses TRBV10-3 and TRBJ1-5; 8 bases fit TRBD1. Trimming at V came to 0 bases and at J to 7 bases, leaving 17 bases not matched to a gene. This CDR3 comprises 19 residues. Germline lookup yields CDR1 ENHRY and CDR2 SYGVKD. CDR3 DNA sequence: TGTGCCATCAGTGAGTCGACCGGGACAGGACCATTGAGCGGACAGCCCCAGCATTTT. Its translation is CAISESTGTGPLSGQPQHF.

This chain uses TRBV9 with TRBJ1-4; the match to TRBD1 covers 12 bases. The germline gives CDR1 SGDLS, CDR2 YYNGEE. With 2 bases clipped from V and 6 bases from J, the junction kept 8 bases outside the gene matches. The CDR3 is made up of 17 amino acids. The CDR3 loop is CASSVRDRGRRYEKLFF. CDR3 bases: TGTGCCAGCAGCGTCCGGGACAGGGGGCGCCGATATGAAAAACTGTTTTTT.

J is TRBJ2-5 and V is TRBV4-1; D gene unclear. This CDR3 has 13 residues. Germline CDR1 and CDR2: MGHRA and YSYEKL. V was shortened by 4 bases and J by 5 bases, with 11 bases between the two germline ends. CDR3 nucleotide sequence: TGCGCCAGCAGCCTAACCCTATGGGAGACCCAGTACTTC. It encodes CASSLTLWETQYF.

The chain combines TRBV18 with TRBJ2-1; 7 bases match TRBD1. J gave up 6 bases and V 0 bases, and 8 bases lay outside the gene matches. Looked up from germline, CDR1 is KGHSH and CDR2 is LQKENI. CDR3 size: 16 residues. The CDR3 sequence: CASSPPKGAMGNEQFF. In nucleotides, the CDR3 is TGTGCCAGCTCACCACCGAAGGGGGCCATGGGCAATGAGCAGTTCTTC.

The rearrangement uses TRBV15 and TRBJ1-2, with a weak D call TRBD1 (5 bases). This CDR3 contains 14 residues. Trimming took 0 bases from V and 8 from J, leaving 13 bases between them. Germline CDR1 and CDR2: LNHNV and YYDKDF (reference sequence). CDR3 nucleotides: TGTGCCACCAGCAGAGAAGGTGCGGGACGAGGCTACACCTTC. It codes for CATSREGAGRGYTF. Filled out from reference TRBV15 and TRBJ1-2, the complete variable domain reads DAMVIQNPRYQVTQFGKPVTLSCSQTLNHNVMYWYQQKSSQAPKLLFHYYDKDFNNEADTPDNFQSRRPNTSFCFLDIRSPGLGDTAMYLCATSREGAGRGYTFGSGTRLTVV.

V and J are TRBV28 and TRBJ1-5, with D unresolved. Trimming removed 7 bases from V and 5 bases from J, with 12 bases in between. The CDR3 length is 13 residues. In germline, CDR1 is MDHEN, CDR2 SYDVKM. The CDR3 region has the DNA TGTGCCAGCACCCCGAGGAGGGATCAGCCCCAGCATTTT. As protein: CASTPRRDQPQHF.

There are a few counts of this clone. This chain connects TRBV6-6 to TRBJ1-1; D might be TRBD1 (6 bases). CDR3 size: 14 residues. V was trimmed by 5 bases and J by 2 bases, leaving 12 bases between them. In germline, CDR1 is MNHNY, CDR2 SVGAGI (reference sequence). The CDR3 nucleotides are TGTGCCAGCAGTCTGGGGGGGGGCAACACTGAAGCTTTCTTT. The encoded protein is CASSLGGGNTEAFF.

This chain links TRBV5-1 with TRBJ1-1; D is possibly TRBD1 (6 bases). There are 15 residues in the CDR3. From germline, CDR1 is SGHRS and CDR2 YFSETQ. V lost 1 base, J lost 5 bases, and 15 bases lay in between. The CDR3 nucleotides are TGCGCCAGCAGCTTGATAAGGACAGAGGGGACTGAAGCTTTCTTT. Its translation: CASSLIRTEGTEAFF.

The chain employs TRBV3-1 (or the pseudogene TRBV3-2) and TRBJ2-2; 8 nucleotides match TRBD1. Trimming cost V 0 bases and J 1 base; bases outside gene matches: 4. CDR3 length: 17 amino acids. The germline V gene encodes CDR1 LGHDT and CDR2 YNNKEL (reference sequence). Here the CDR3 reads CASSQEPGQGNTGELFF. The DNA for the CDR3 is TGTGCCAGCAGCCAAGAACCAGGACAGGGGAACACCGGGGAGCTGTTTTTT.

The chain couples TRBV27 to TRBJ2-6, with D tentatively TRBD2 (5 bases). This CDR3 contains 16 residues. V shed 2 bases and J shed 0 bases, with 8 bases lying between them. Per germline, CDR1 MNHEY and CDR2 SMNVEV (reference sequence). CDR3 nucleotides: TGTGCCAGCAGTTTAATAGGGAGCTCTGGGGCCAACGTCCTGACTTTC. Encoded protein: CASSLIGSSGANVLTF.

The chain couples TRBV13 to TRBJ1-2; D remains unclear. Between the trimmed V and J ends, which lost 0 bases and 5 bases, there was a span of 4 bases. This CDR3 has 12 amino acids. Germline V gene sequence: CDR1 PRHDT, CDR2 FYEKMQ (reference sequence). This CDR3 is CASSLGEYGYTF. CDR3 coding DNA: TGTGCCAGCAGCTTAGGCGAGTATGGCTACACCTTC.

The chain uses TRBV7-2 and TRBJ2-2; TRBD1 matches 9 bases. Germline V gene lookup returns CDR1 SGHTA and CDR2 FQGNSA. V was pared by 5 bases and J by 4 bases, with 8 bases of the junction left unmatched. There are 16 residues in the CDR3. CDR3 protein: CASSLQGAGSTGELFF. The CDR3 DNA reads as TGTGCCAGCAGCCTACAGGGGGCAGGTAGCACCGGGGAGCTGTTTTTT.

This CDR3 is CASNIPNYGYTF. The CDR3 bases are TGTGCCAGTAACATTCCAAACTATGGCTACACCTTC. V is TRBV19 and J is TRBJ1-2; D uncertain. This CDR3 contains 12 residues. Germline V gene sequence: CDR1 LNHDA, CDR2 SQIVND (reference sequence). The V end lost 7 bases, the J end lost 2 bases, and 8 bases lay between the germline ends.

The genes are TRBV4-1 and TRBJ2-7; D is undetermined. CDR1 is MGHRA, CDR2 YSYEKL, per germline. The CDR3 sequence is 15 residues long. Trimming took off 1 base at V and 1 base at J, with 11 bases between the two ends. In DNA, the CDR3 is TGCGCCAGCAGCCAAGGCTTGACTTATTCCTACGAGCAGTACTTC. Its translation: CASSQGLTYSYEQYF.

This chain joins TRBV24-1 and TRBJ2-2; TRBD2 is a possible D gene (6 bases). Germline loops: CDR1 KGHDR, CDR2 SFDVKD. Trimming took off 6 bases at V and 2 bases at J, with 18 bases between the two ends. CDR3 length: 17 amino acids. DNA of the CDR3: TGTGCCACCAGTTTGACCCTCGGGGGATATAACACCGGGGAGCTGTTTTTT. Its translation is CATSLTLGGYNTGELFF.

The chain recombines TRBV27 with TRBJ2-7; 8 nucleotides line up with TRBD2. CDR1 and CDR2 (germline): MNHEY, SMNVEV (reference sequence). The CDR3 length is 16 residues. Germline trimming cut 4 bases from V and 2 bases from J; bases unmatched to any gene: 10. The chain's CDR3 is CASSWSTSGGTYEQYF. CDR3 DNA: TGTGCCAGCAGTTGGAGTACTAGCGGAGGGACCTACGAGCAGTACTTC.

The rearrangement uses TRBV11-2 and TRBJ2-3; tentatively, D is TRBD2 (5 bases). Per germline, CDR1 SGHAT and CDR2 FQNNGV. The CDR3 is 15 residues long. The germline V and J ends were trimmed by 1 base and 4 bases, with 12 bases remaining between them. As DNA, the CDR3 is TGTGCCAGCAGCTTAGGTGGATTTAGCGCAGATACGCAGTATTTT. It yields the protein CASSLGGFSADTQYF.

This chain connects TRBV28 to TRBJ2-7; TRBD2 matches 9 bases. Germline V gives CDR1 MDHEN, CDR2 SYDVKM. The CDR3 covers 16 residues. The V and J ends lost 2 bases and 3 bases, in that order; junction bases with no gene match: 8. CDR3 region: CASSLDLAGGHYEQYF. For the CDR3, the DNA is TGTGCCAGCAGTTTAGATTTGGCGGGAGGGCACTACGAGCAGTACTTC.

The J gene is TRBJ1-2, the V gene TRBV27; TRBD1 is a possible D gene (5 bases). V was shortened by 1 base and J by 4 bases, with 13 bases between the two germline ends. This CDR3 region has 15 residues. The germline V gene encodes CDR1 MNHEY and CDR2 SMNVEV (reference sequence). The CDR3 reads CASSLWAGNSYGYTF. The DNA of the CDR3 is TGTGCCAGCAGTTTATGGGCAGGGAATAGCTATGGCTACACCTTC.

V is TRBV5-1 and J is TRBJ2-7, with 12 bases lining up with TRBD2. V lost 5 bases and J lost 2; bases outside the gene matches: 5. The CDR3 has 15 residues. Germline V gene sequence: CDR1 SGHRS, CDR2 YFSETQ. The CDR3 bases are TGCGCCAGCAGGGCCCTAGCGGGAGGGCCCTACGAGCAGTACTTC. Translated: CASRALAGGPYEQYF.

The rearrangement links TRBV24-1 to TRBJ2-1; no reliable D call. CDR1 is KGHDR and CDR2 is SFDVKD in the germline V gene. Trimming pared 3 bases from V and 0 bases from J, leaving 8 bases between. CDR3 length: 15 residues. The CDR3 sequence is CATSDDSSSYNEQFF. CDR3 coding DNA: TGTGCCACCAGTGATGATTCGAGCTCCTACAATGAGCAGTTCTTC.

The chain is built from TRBV27 and TRBJ2-7; D unclear. Trimming took 0 bases from V and 5 from J, leaving 2 bases between them. The germline gives CDR1 MNHEY, CDR2 SMNVEV (reference sequence). The CDR3 contains 11 residues. The CDR3: CASSLSNEQYF. The CDR3 bases are TGTGCCAGCAGTTTATCTAACGAGCAGTACTTC.